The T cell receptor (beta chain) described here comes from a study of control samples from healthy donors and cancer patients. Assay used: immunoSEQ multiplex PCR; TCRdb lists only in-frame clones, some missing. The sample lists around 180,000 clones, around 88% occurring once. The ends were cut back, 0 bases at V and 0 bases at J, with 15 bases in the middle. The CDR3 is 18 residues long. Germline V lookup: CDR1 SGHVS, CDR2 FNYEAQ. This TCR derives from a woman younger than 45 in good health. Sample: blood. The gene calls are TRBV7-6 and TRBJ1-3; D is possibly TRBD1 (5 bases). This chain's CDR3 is CASSLALSGGSSGNTIYF. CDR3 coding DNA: TGTGCCAGCAGCTTAGCGCTATCCGGGGGGAGCTCTGGAAACACCATATATTTT.